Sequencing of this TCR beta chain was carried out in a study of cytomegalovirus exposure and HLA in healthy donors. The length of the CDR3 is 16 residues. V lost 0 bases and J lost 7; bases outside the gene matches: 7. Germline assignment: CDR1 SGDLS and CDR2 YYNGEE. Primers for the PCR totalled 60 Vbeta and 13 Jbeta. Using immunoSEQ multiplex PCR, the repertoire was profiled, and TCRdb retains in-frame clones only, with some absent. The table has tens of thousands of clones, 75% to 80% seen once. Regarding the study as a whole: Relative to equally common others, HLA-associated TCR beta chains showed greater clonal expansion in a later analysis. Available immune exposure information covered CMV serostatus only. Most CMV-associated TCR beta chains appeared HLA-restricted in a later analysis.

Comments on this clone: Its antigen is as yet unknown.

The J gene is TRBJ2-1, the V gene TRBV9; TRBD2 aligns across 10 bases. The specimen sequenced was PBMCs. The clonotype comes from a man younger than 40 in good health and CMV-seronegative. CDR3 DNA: TGTGCCAGCAGCGTAGGAGTTAGCGGGGGGAAGAATGAGCAGTTCTTC. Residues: CASSVGVSGGKNEQFF.